This is a list of T cell receptor beta chains from one sample in a study of metastatic and nonmetastatic thyroid tumors. TCRdb recomputed clones from the PCR reads via MiXCR. The sample includes around 20,000 clones, about 32% of them seen just once. Material: tumor tissue. The receptor source for this set is a male donor with papillary thyroid cancer or a benign thyroid nodule (not recorded which). Some clones in this sample may be carry-over from other donors' samples. CDR3s include the opening cysteine and the closing phenylalanine or tryptophan. Each record gives: CDR3 DNA, CDR3 protein, D gene, J gene, V gene, CDR3 length, clone size. D genes are given only for firm matches. The size entry is marked missing in some rows and otherwise reads once, few, many or a size class.

cdr3_nt: TGTGCCAGCAGCAAAAAACAGGGGGCGTACCAGCCCCAGCATTTT
cdr3_aa: CASSKKQGAYQPQHF
d_call: TRBD1
j_call: TRBJ1-5
v_call: TRBV28
cdr3_length: 15
clone_size: few

cdr3_nt: TGCAGTGCTAGAGAAGTGACTAGCGGTTACAATGAGCAGTTCTTC
cdr3_aa: CSAREVTSGYNEQFF
d_call: TRBD2
j_call: TRBJ2-1
v_call: TRBV20-1
cdr3_length: 15
clone_size: NA

cdr3_nt: TGTGCCAGCAGAAAGGGGTGGGACAGGACGGCAGAGACCCAGTACTTC
cdr3_aa: CASRKGWDRTAETQYF
d_call: TRBD1
j_call: TRBJ2-5
v_call: TRBV6-1
cdr3_length: 16
clone_size: NA

cdr3_nt: TGTGCCAGCTCACCTCCACCGCTTGGGGCTCTGACTGAAGCTTTCTTT
cdr3_aa: CASSPPPLGALTEAFF
d_call: NA
j_call: TRBJ1-1
v_call: TRBV18
cdr3_length: 16
clone_size: NA

cdr3_nt: TGCAGCGTTGGAAGGGAGGATGGCTACACCTTC
cdr3_aa: CSVGREDGYTF
d_call: NA
j_call: TRBJ1-2
v_call: TRBV29-1
cdr3_length: 11
clone_size: many

cdr3_nt: TGTGCCTGGAGCAGCAGGGGAAATCAGCCCCAGCATTTT
cdr3_aa: CAWSSRGNQPQHF
d_call: NA
j_call: TRBJ1-5
v_call: TRBV30
cdr3_length: 13
clone_size: few

cdr3_nt: TGCGCCAGCAGCAACCCGGGGGGTGCCCTGAATGGCTACACCTTC
cdr3_aa: CASSNPGGALNGYTF
d_call: NA
j_call: TRBJ1-2
v_call: TRBV5-1
cdr3_length: 15
clone_size: NA

cdr3_nt: TGTGCCAGTAGTACGGGACAAATAGCCTACGAGCAGTACTTC
cdr3_aa: CASSTGQIAYEQYF
d_call: NA
j_call: TRBJ2-7
v_call: TRBV19
cdr3_length: 14
clone_size: many

cdr3_nt: TGTGCCAGCAGCTCCCCGGGACCGACCCTTTACGAGCAGTACTTC
cdr3_aa: CASSSPGPTLYEQYF
d_call: NA
j_call: TRBJ2-7
v_call: TRBV7-9
cdr3_length: 15
clone_size: few

cdr3_nt: TGTGCCAGTAGTTCGCTAGGGACAGCCGGCTCTGGGGCCAACGTCCTGACTTTC
cdr3_aa: CASSSLGTAGSGANVLTF
d_call: TRBD1
j_call: TRBJ2-6
v_call: TRBV19
cdr3_length: 18
clone_size: NA

cdr3_nt: TGCAGCGTTGATTCCGTGTGGGACAGGGACCTCACAGATACGCAGTATTTT
cdr3_aa: CSVDSVWDRDLTDTQYF
d_call: TRBD1
j_call: TRBJ2-3
v_call: TRBV29-1
cdr3_length: 17
clone_size: many

cdr3_nt: TGTGCCAGCAGTTTCGGTACCCTACACATTCAGTACTTC
cdr3_aa: CASSFGTLHIQYF
d_call: NA
j_call: TRBJ2-4
v_call: TRBV28
cdr3_length: 13
clone_size: few

cdr3_nt: TGTGCCTGGACCCCCGGGGGCCGCGGCTACACCTTC
cdr3_aa: CAWTPGGRGYTF
d_call: NA
j_call: TRBJ1-2
v_call: TRBV30
cdr3_length: 12
clone_size: medium-sized

cdr3_nt: TGTGCCAGCAGCTTAGGGACTAGCGGCACTTACAATGAGCAGTTCTTC
cdr3_aa: CASSLGTSGTYNEQFF
d_call: TRBD2
j_call: TRBJ2-1
v_call: TRBV13
cdr3_length: 16
clone_size: few

cdr3_nt: TGCAGTGCTAGAGATCCGAGCAGGGGAGCCTACGAGCAGTACTTC
cdr3_aa: CSARDPSRGAYEQYF
d_call: NA
j_call: TRBJ2-7
v_call: TRBV20-1
cdr3_length: 15
clone_size: few

cdr3_nt: TGTGCCACAACCCCCGGGGGTGGCGGAACCGGGGAGCTGTTTTTT
cdr3_aa: CATTPGGGGTGELFF
d_call: NA
j_call: TRBJ2-2
v_call: TRBV24-1
cdr3_length: 15
clone_size: NA

cdr3_nt: TGTGCCAGCAGTTTATGGGGGTTCGGGGAGCTGTTTTTT
cdr3_aa: CASSLWGFGELFF
d_call: NA
j_call: TRBJ2-2
v_call: TRBV28
cdr3_length: 13
clone_size: few

cdr3_nt: TGCGCCAGCAGCCGAGGGGGAAGCTCCTACGAGCAGTACTTC
cdr3_aa: CASSRGGSSYEQYF
d_call: NA
j_call: TRBJ2-7
v_call: TRBV4-1
cdr3_length: 14
clone_size: once

cdr3_nt: TGTGCCACCAGTGGTATGACAGGGGGCAGGACTAATGAAAAACTGTTTTTT
cdr3_aa: CATSGMTGGRTNEKLFF
d_call: TRBD1
j_call: TRBJ1-4
v_call: TRBV24-1
cdr3_length: 17
clone_size: many

cdr3_nt: TGCAGTCCTATAGTACGCTTCGGCAATGAGCAGTTCTTC
cdr3_aa: CSPIVRFGNEQFF
d_call: NA
j_call: TRBJ2-1
v_call: TRBV20-1
cdr3_length: 13
clone_size: NA

cdr3_nt: TGTGCCAGCTCATCCACGAGGTACGAGCAGTACTTC
cdr3_aa: CASSSTRYEQYF
d_call: NA
j_call: TRBJ2-7
v_call: TRBV7-2
cdr3_length: 12
clone_size: NA

cdr3_nt: TGTGCCACCTGCGTAGCTGACAGGGTGCAAACTGAAGCTTTCTTT
cdr3_aa: CATCVADRVQTEAFF
d_call: TRBD1
j_call: TRBJ1-1
v_call: TRBV9
cdr3_length: 15
clone_size: NA

cdr3_nt: TGTGCCAGGATCCTTCGCGTTCCCAGCTACGAGCAGTACTTC
cdr3_aa: CARILRVPSYEQYF
d_call: NA
j_call: TRBJ2-7
v_call: TRBV6-1
cdr3_length: 14
clone_size: few

cdr3_nt: TGCAGTGCTAGTAGTCCCGGGACTAGCGGCAGTGTCTACGAGCAGTACTTC
cdr3_aa: CSASSPGTSGSVYEQYF
d_call: TRBD2
j_call: TRBJ2-7
v_call: TRBV20-1
cdr3_length: 17
clone_size: NA

cdr3_nt: TGTGCCAGCAGTCGGACAGCCTACGAGCAGTACTTC
cdr3_aa: CASSRTAYEQYF
d_call: NA
j_call: TRBJ2-7
v_call: TRBV2
cdr3_length: 12
clone_size: NA

cdr3_nt: TGTGCCAGCAGTCACCAGGACAGCCCCTACGAGCAGTACTTC
cdr3_aa: CASSHQDSPYEQYF
d_call: NA
j_call: TRBJ2-7
v_call: TRBV12-3/TRBV12-4
cdr3_length: 14
clone_size: NA

cdr3_nt: TGTGCCAGCGGGGGCCCCTACGAGCAGTACTTC
cdr3_aa: CASGGPYEQYF
d_call: NA
j_call: TRBJ2-7
v_call: TRBV7-9
cdr3_length: 11
clone_size: NA

cdr3_nt: TGTGCCAGCTCTCTCGAGACGCGCGGCCACGAGCAGTACTTC
cdr3_aa: CASSLETRGHEQYF
d_call: NA
j_call: TRBJ2-7
v_call: TRBV18
cdr3_length: 14
clone_size: NA

cdr3_nt: TGTGCCACCAGTGATCGGTCCGGGACAGGGGACGTAATCTATGGCTACACCTTC
cdr3_aa: CATSDRSGTGDVIYGYTF
d_call: TRBD1
j_call: TRBJ1-2
v_call: TRBV24-1
cdr3_length: 18
clone_size: NA

cdr3_nt: TGTGCCAGCAGCTTGGGGGCAGCCCTCTCCTACGAGCAGTACTTC
cdr3_aa: CASSLGAALSYEQYF
d_call: NA
j_call: TRBJ2-7
v_call: TRBV5-6
cdr3_length: 15
clone_size: NA

cdr3_nt: TGCGCCAGCAGCTTGGGGACTAGCGGGGCTTACGAGCAGTACTTC
cdr3_aa: CASSLGTSGAYEQYF
d_call: TRBD2
j_call: TRBJ2-7
v_call: TRBV5-1
cdr3_length: 15
clone_size: NA

cdr3_nt: TGTCCCAGCAGCGCCCTGGGTCTGGGTGAGCAGTTCTTC
cdr3_aa: CPSSALGLGEQFF
d_call: NA
j_call: TRBJ2-1
v_call: TRBV7-2
cdr3_length: 13
clone_size: NA

cdr3_nt: TGTGCCAGCACACCCGGAACAGGGGGCCATGGCTACACCTTC
cdr3_aa: CASTPGTGGHGYTF
d_call: TRBD1
j_call: TRBJ1-2
v_call: TRBV6-1
cdr3_length: 14
clone_size: many

cdr3_nt: TGTGCCAGCAGTTTTCGGTTCTTGGGTGGTGAGCAGTTCTTC
cdr3_aa: CASSFRFLGGEQFF
d_call: NA
j_call: TRBJ2-1
v_call: TRBV27
cdr3_length: 14
clone_size: few

cdr3_nt: TGTGCCAGCAGTTTAGTCAGGACAGGAGGAGATAAGAAGTATTTT
cdr3_aa: CASSLVRTGGDKKYF
d_call: TRBD1
j_call: TRBJ2-3
v_call: TRBV12-3/TRBV12-4
cdr3_length: 15
clone_size: few

cdr3_nt: TGTGCCAGCAGTTACTCGAGGCGGGGGCGGGCCTACAATGAGCAGTTCTTC
cdr3_aa: CASSYSRRGRAYNEQFF
d_call: NA
j_call: TRBJ2-1
v_call: TRBV6-2/TRBV6-3
cdr3_length: 17
clone_size: NA

cdr3_nt: TGTGCCAGCAGCCCCAGGGACACTAGCACAGATACGCAGTATTTT
cdr3_aa: CASSPRDTSTDTQYF
d_call: NA
j_call: TRBJ2-3
v_call: TRBV7-8
cdr3_length: 15
clone_size: many

cdr3_nt: TGCGCCAGCAGTGGGCAGCTCTCCTACGAGCAGTACTTC
cdr3_aa: CASSGQLSYEQYF
d_call: NA
j_call: TRBJ2-7
v_call: TRBV10-1
cdr3_length: 13
clone_size: few

cdr3_nt: TGTGCCAGCAGCTTAAATTCAGGGGTTTCACCCCTCCACTTT
cdr3_aa: CASSLNSGVSPLHF
d_call: NA
j_call: TRBJ1-6
v_call: TRBV11-2
cdr3_length: 14
clone_size: NA

cdr3_nt: TGTGCCAGCAGCTTGGTAGCGGGGCCCGCCACAGATACGCAGTATTTT
cdr3_aa: CASSLVAGPATDTQYF
d_call: TRBD2
j_call: TRBJ2-3
v_call: TRBV5-4
cdr3_length: 16
clone_size: many

cdr3_nt: TGTGCCAGCAGGCACACAGCGACCCTCACAGATACGCAGTATTTT
cdr3_aa: CASRHTATLTDTQYF
d_call: NA
j_call: TRBJ2-3
v_call: TRBV6-1
cdr3_length: 15
clone_size: many

cdr3_nt: TGTGCCAGCGGGGGGGTAGCGAACACCGGGGAGCTGTTTTTT
cdr3_aa: CASGGVANTGELFF
d_call: TRBD2
j_call: TRBJ2-2
v_call: TRBV12-3/TRBV12-4
cdr3_length: 14
clone_size: NA

cdr3_nt: TGTGCCAGCAGCTCCCCAGGACTGTTCACCGGGGAGCTGTTTTTT
cdr3_aa: CASSSPGLFTGELFF
d_call: NA
j_call: TRBJ2-2
v_call: TRBV7-2
cdr3_length: 15
clone_size: NA

cdr3_nt: TGCAGCGCGGCGGGGCCGGTGGAAACTCGGCAGTACTTC
cdr3_aa: CSAAGPVETRQYF
d_call: NA
j_call: TRBJ2-7
v_call: TRBV20-1
cdr3_length: 13
clone_size: NA

cdr3_nt: TGTGCCGGCACGGGAGCCCCTAACTATGGCTACACCTTC
cdr3_aa: CAGTGAPNYGYTF
d_call: NA
j_call: TRBJ1-2
v_call: TRBV7-9
cdr3_length: 13
clone_size: NA

cdr3_nt: TGTGCCAGCAGCTTAGGTGCTCCTTCCTCCTACGAGCAGTACTTC
cdr3_aa: CASSLGAPSSYEQYF
d_call: NA
j_call: TRBJ2-7
v_call: TRBV7-8
cdr3_length: 15
clone_size: many